Listed here are 21 T cell receptor beta chains from one sample, sequenced in a study of T cells in Graves' hyperthyroidism and ophthalmopathy. Using RNA transcripts as the source, TCR beta CDR3 regions were amplified. Using the HTBI primer set, a first-round RT-PCR was run on the TCR CDR3. TCRdb itself ran the multiplex PCR reads through MiXCR, one entry per CDR3 protein. The sample holds around 620,000 distinct CDR3 sequences, 15% to 20% seen once. Specimen: blood. These receptor sequences come from a woman aged 25 to 39 with Graves' hyperthyroidism.

Concerning this clonotype: One junction end does not reproduce the germline sequence, and a read error may be involved. The chain carries TRBV10-3 and TRBJ2-7; D is perhaps TRBD1 or TRBD2 (7 bases each). Per the germline V gene, CDR1 is ENHRY and CDR2 is SYGVKD. The length of the CDR3 is 13 residues. The CDR3 coding sequence is TGTGCCGTCAGGGGAGGGGGCTTAAACGAGCAGTACTTC. It is translated as CAVRGGGLNEQYF.

This clonotype was detected many times. This chain connects TRBV10-3 to TRBJ1-5, with TRBD1 matching over 7 bases. V lost 6 bases, J lost 3 bases, and 8 bases stayed unmatched. This CDR3 is 15 amino acids long. Germline CDR1 and CDR2: ENHRY and SYGVKD. Here the CDR3 reads CAISSDRAFNQPQHF. CDR3 bases: TGTGCCATCAGCTCCGACAGGGCCTTCAATCAGCCCCAGCATTTT.

This clonotype was found a few times. The chain combines TRBV4-3 with TRBJ2-3, with 10 bases fitting TRBD2. Germline CDR1 is LGHNA and CDR2 is YSLEER. The CDR3 totals 20 residues. J was trimmed by 2 bases and V by 0 bases; bases with no gene match: 14. The CDR3 DNA reads TGCGCCAGCAGCCAAGATGTGTACAGGGAGACTAGCGGGTTCACAGATACGCAGTATTTT. It is translated as CASSQDVYRETSGFTDTQYF.

The J gene is TRBJ2-7, the V gene TRBV28; a possible D gene is TRBD2 (5 bases). The CDR3 runs to 11 residues. Germline loops: CDR1 MDHEN, CDR2 SYDVKM. CDR3 nucleotide sequence: TGTGTGGGTAACCCGGGGTACGAGCAGTACTTC. It specifies CVGNPGYEQYF.

This clonotype was observed a few times. This sequence joins TRBV9 and TRBJ1-1; possible D gene TRBD1, 5 bases. V lost 3 bases, J lost 5 bases, and 17 bases lay in between. CDR1 and CDR2 from the germline V gene are SGDLS and YYNGEE. The CDR3 totals 15 residues. Written as DNA, the CDR3 is TGTGCCAGCAGCGCCGCCTCGGGGGGGAGGACTGAAGCTTTCTTT. It encodes CASSAASGGRTEAFF.

This clonotype came up many times. The rearrangement links TRBV28 to TRBJ2-7; no clear D gene. Germline V gives CDR1 MDHEN, CDR2 SYDVKM. V was clipped by 2 bases and J by 0 bases, with 8 bases between them. The CDR3 is 14 residues long. The CDR3 loop is CASSLTGTSYEQYF. CDR3 nucleotide sequence: TGTGCCAGCAGTTTAACCGGAACCTCCTACGAGCAGTACTTC. The entire variable domain, with the rest obtained from reference TRBV28 and TRBJ2-7, is as follows: DVKVTQSSRYLVKRTGEKVFLECVQDMDHENMFWYRQDPGLGLRLIYFSYDVKMKEKGDIPEGYSVSREKKERFSLILESASTNQTSMYLCASSLTGTSYEQYFGPGTRLTVT.

Ten or more counts support this clonotype. The CDR3, as DNA: TGTGCCAGCAGCTTTCCCGGACAGGGGGTCGGTGGCACTGAAGCTTTCTTT. This gives the protein CASSFPGQGVGGTEAFF. The rearrangement joins TRBV7-9 to TRBJ1-1; 10 positions match TRBD1. This CDR3 contains 17 residues. Losses at the gene ends were 3 bases for V and 4 bases for J; bases not matched to a gene: 11. The germline gives CDR1 SEHNR, CDR2 FQNEAQ (reference sequence).

Note on this clonotype: The junction differs from germline at one of its ends, possibly a read error. This sequence joins TRBV7-9 and TRBJ1-1; D remains ambiguous. The CDR3 has 13 residues. The germline V gene has CDR1 SEHNR and CDR2 FQNEAQ (reference sequence). The DNA for the CDR3 is TGTGCCAACAGCTTATTCGGGAACACTGAAGCTTTCTTT. Protein product: CANSLFGNTEAFF.

To note about this clonotype: A much larger clone sits a single nucleotide away, making a read error possible. This chain uses TRBV27 with TRBJ2-4, with D perhaps TRBD1 or TRBD2 (5 bases each). The ends were cut back, 5 bases at V and 0 bases at J, with 11 bases in the middle. The CDR3 is 15 amino acids. Germline V gene data show CDR1 as MNHEY and CDR2 as SMNVEV (reference sequence). CDR3 in DNA: TGTGCCAGCAGTCCATTTGGGGGAGCCAAAAACATTCAGTACTTC. This sequence encodes CASSPFGGAKNIQYF.

A remark on this clonotype: A much larger clonotype is one base distant, so this may be a read error. The CDR3 region has the DNA TGTGCCAGCAGCCTCGAGCGGGTGGCCTACGAGCAGTACTTC. This gives the protein CASSLERVAYEQYF. This sequence joins TRBV12-3 or TRBV12-4 and TRBJ2-7, with D possibly being TRBD2 (6 bases). CDR3 length equals 14 residues. Trimming pared 6 bases from V and 2 bases from J, leaving 14 bases between.

Worth noting for this clonotype: A much bigger clone sits one base away, suggesting this may be a read error. This chain connects TRBV6-1 to TRBJ1-5; tentatively, D is TRBD1 (6 bases). The CDR3 loop spans 13 amino acids. The V gene's germline CDR1 is MNHNS and CDR2 SASEGT. Between the trimmed V and J ends, which lost 3 bases and 5 bases, there was a span of 8 bases. CDR3 loop: CASSEDSHQPQHF. As DNA, the CDR3 is TGTGCCAGCAGTGAGGACAGCCATCAGCCCCAGCATTTT.

A few counts support this clonotype. The CDR3 region is CASSFFNGNTEAFF. Here the CDR3 DNA reads TGTGCCAGCAGTTTCTTCAACGGGAACACTGAAGCTTTCTTT. The V and J genes are TRBV28 and TRBJ1-1; D remains ambiguous. Germline CDR1 MDHEN, CDR2 SYDVKM. V was trimmed by 3 bases and J by 1 base, leaving 9 bases between them. The CDR3 extends over 14 amino acids.

J is TRBJ2-6 and V is TRBV6-1; D unclear. V was shortened by 2 bases and J by 3 bases, with 8 bases between the two germline ends. The CDR3 length is 15 residues. Looked up from germline, CDR1 is MNHNS and CDR2 is SASEGT. The CDR3 sequence is CASSELGVGANVLTF. The CDR3 DNA is TGTGCCAGCAGTGAACTTGGAGTTGGGGCCAACGTCCTGACTTTC.

The chain links TRBV13 to TRBJ2-3; tentative D call: TRBD1 (5 bases). V was pared by 6 bases and J by 4 bases, with 17 bases between. The CDR3 covers 15 residues. Per the germline V gene, CDR1 is PRHDT and CDR2 is FYEKMQ (reference sequence). The CDR3 sequence: CASSLRAGSADTQYF. The CDR3, as DNA: TGTGCCAGCAGTCTAAGGGCAGGGTCAGCAGATACGCAGTATTTT.

This clonotype was seen many times. J is TRBJ2-7 and V is TRBV12-3 or TRBV12-4, with unresolved D. The CDR3 sequence is 13 residues long. V lost 3 bases and J 3 bases, leaving 9 bases between the germline ends. The CDR3 here is CASSLGIYYEQYF. The CDR3 coding sequence is TGTGCCAGCAGTTTGGGGATATACTACGAGCAGTACTTC.

This clonotype has a count of ten or more. V usage is TRBV6-2 or TRBV6-3 and J usage is TRBJ2-3; perhaps TRBD1 as D (5 bases). V was clipped by 6 bases and J by 5 bases, with 12 bases between them. CDR1 and CDR2 from the germline V gene are MNHEY and SVGEGT. The CDR3 is made up of 13 amino acids. CDR3 amino acids: CASRYITGDTQYF. The CDR3 DNA reads as TGTGCCAGCAGGTATATAACAGGAGATACGCAGTATTTT.

This clonotype was seen a few times. The V call is TRBV7-9, the J call TRBJ1-2; no clear D gene. Deletions cut 10 bases from V and 4 bases from J, with 13 bases between. The CDR3 runs to 12 residues. Germline V gene data show CDR1 as SEHNR and CDR2 as FQNEAQ (reference sequence). The CDR3 loop is CATSTGSYGYTF. CDR3 sequence (DNA): TGTGCCACCTCCACCGGGAGCTATGGCTACACCTTC.

The V call is TRBV20-1, the J call TRBJ1-2; 7 bases fit TRBD1. V shed 6 bases, J shed 5 bases, and the junction held 9 bases outside the gene matches. The CDR3 is made up of 13 amino acids. Germline loops: CDR1 DFQATT, CDR2 SNEGSKA (reference sequence). This CDR3 reads CSAHRQGRYGYTF. CDR3 bases: TGCAGTGCCCATAGACAGGGACGGTATGGCTACACCTTC.

This clonotype was seen many times. The chain is built from TRBV3-1 and TRBJ2-7; no definite D call. V was clipped by 0 bases and J by 6 bases, with 15 bases between them. This CDR3 comprises 15 residues. CDR1 is LGHDT and CDR2 is YNNKEL in the germline V gene (reference sequence). The DNA for the CDR3 is TGTGCCAGCAGCCAAGAGTCTGTCTTATTGGTCGAGCAGTACTTC. Encoded protein: CASSQESVLLVEQYF.

The chain uses TRBV9 and TRBJ2-2, with 9 bases matching TRBD2. Looked up from germline, CDR1 is SGDLS and CDR2 is YYNGEE. This CDR3 is 16 amino acids long. V lost 2 bases to trimming and J lost 2 bases; unmatched junction nucleotides: 4. The CDR3 DNA is TGTGCCAGCAGCGTTACTAGCGGGTTTAACACCGGGGAGCTGTTTTTT. Translated, it gives CASSVTSGFNTGELFF. The variable domain in full, completed from reference TRBV9 and TRBJ2-2, reads DSGVTQTPKHLITATGQRVTLRCSPRSGDLSVYWYQQSLDQGLQFLIQYYNGEERAKGNILERFSAQQFPDLHSELNLSSLELGDSALYFCASSVTSGFNTGELFFGEGSRLTVL.

This clonotype was seen repeatedly, ten times or more. V usage is TRBV20-1 and J usage is TRBJ2-5, with D unresolved. Germline assignment: CDR1 DFQATT and CDR2 SNEGSKA (reference sequence). Trimming shortened V by 3 bases and J by 2 bases, and 10 bases separated the two germline ends. This CDR3 has 13 residues. The chain's CDR3 is CSARGRKQETQYF. Written as DNA, the CDR3 is TGCAGTGCTAGGGGCCGGAAACAAGAGACCCAGTACTTC.